A single sample is the source of the 7 T cell receptor beta chains below, sequenced in a study of patients and donors after allogeneic stem cell transplantation. TCRdb itself ran the RT-PCR reads through MiXCR, one entry per CDR3 protein. The profile shows 410,000 or so distinct CDR3 sequences, roughly 16% of them singletons. The source material was blood, either unsorted or a sorted T cell fraction (not recorded which). The origin of the receptors is a human donor who was either an allogeneic HSCT recipient or a stem cell or donor lymphocyte infusion donor (not recorded which). It is not recorded whose cells these are; they may come from a transplant donor.

The genes are TRBV24-1 and TRBJ2-1, with 12 bases fitting TRBD2. The CDR3 has 16 amino acids. J was trimmed by 4 bases and V by 4 bases; bases with no gene match: 4. From germline, CDR1 is KGHDR and CDR2 SFDVKD. The CDR3 DNA is TGTGCCACCAGTGACGGGGGACTAGCGGGTTACAATGAGCAGTTCTTC. As protein: CATSDGGLAGYNEQFF.

This clonotype came up a few times. This rearrangement joins TRBV7-2 to TRBJ1-6; D remains ambiguous. V lost 5 bases and J lost 6, with 14 bases in between. In germline, CDR1 is SGHTA, CDR2 FQGNSA. The CDR3 length is 15 residues. The CDR3 nucleotides are TGTGCCAGCAGCGCCTCAAGGATGGTTAATTCACCCCTCCACTTT. It codes for CASSASRMVNSPLHF.

The table lists this clonotype with many counts. This chain links TRBV9 with TRBJ2-2, with D hard to call. The CDR3 runs 16 residues. V lost 0 bases and J lost 0, with 9 bases in between. Germline V gene data show CDR1 as SGDLS and CDR2 as YYNGEE. The CDR3 DNA reads TGTGCCAGCAGCGTAGAAGGATCCGCGAACACCGGGGAGCTGTTTTTT. Translation: CASSVEGSANTGELFF.

This clonotype was observed a few times. The chain couples TRBV5-1 to TRBJ2-6, with D possibly being TRBD2 (6 bases). The germline CDR1 and CDR2 sequences are SGHRS and YFSETQ. This CDR3 has 19 amino acids. V lost 0 bases to trimming and J lost 0 bases, with 16 bases between them. The CDR3 here is CASSLAEGGRSSGANVLTF. CDR3 nucleotide sequence: TGCGCCAGCAGCTTGGCAGAGGGAGGACGGAGCTCTGGGGCCAACGTCCTGACTTTC.

This clonotype was seen a few times. The chain links TRBV24-1 to TRBJ2-7, with D unclear. The CDR3 is 13 amino acids. Germline CDR1 is KGHDR and CDR2 is SFDVKD. The V end was cut by 6 bases, the J end by 2 bases, with 10 bases between. The CDR3: CATSSGIPYEQYF. The CDR3 nucleotides read TGTGCCACCAGTTCGGGCATCCCCTACGAGCAGTACTTC.

On this clonotype itself: Germline is not matched at one junction end, which may reflect a read error. J is TRBJ2-1 and V is TRBV7-7, with TRBD2 matching over 10 bases. In germline, CDR1 is SSHAT, CDR2 FNYEAQ (reference sequence). The CDR3 is made up of 14 amino acids. CDR3 protein: CASSLVAGGDEQFF. CDR3 DNA: TGTGCTAGCAGCTTAGTAGCGGGGGGCGATGAGCAGTTCTTC.

This clonotype was picked up a small number of times. The chain combines TRBV6-5 with TRBJ2-7, with D perhaps TRBD2 (7 bases). V lost 2 bases and J lost 2, with 10 bases in between. CDR3 length equals 14 residues. CDR1 and CDR2 from the germline V gene are MNHEY and SVGAGI. The CDR3, as DNA: TGTGCCAGCAGTTACAGGGGGGGGACCTACGAGCAGTACTTC. Amino acids: CASSYRGGTYEQYF.